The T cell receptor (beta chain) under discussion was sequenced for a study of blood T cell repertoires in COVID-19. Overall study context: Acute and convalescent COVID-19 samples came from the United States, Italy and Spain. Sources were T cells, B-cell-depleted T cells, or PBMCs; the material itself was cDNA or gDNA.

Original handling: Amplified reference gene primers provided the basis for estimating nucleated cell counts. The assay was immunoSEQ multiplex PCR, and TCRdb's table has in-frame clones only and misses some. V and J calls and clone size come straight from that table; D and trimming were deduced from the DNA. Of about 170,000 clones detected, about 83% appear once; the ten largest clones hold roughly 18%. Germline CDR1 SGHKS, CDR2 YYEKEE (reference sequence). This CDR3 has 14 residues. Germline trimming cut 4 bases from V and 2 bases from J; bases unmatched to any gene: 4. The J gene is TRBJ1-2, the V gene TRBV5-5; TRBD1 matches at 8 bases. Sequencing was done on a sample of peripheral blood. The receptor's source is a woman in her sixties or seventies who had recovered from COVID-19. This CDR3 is CASSPRTGNYGYTF. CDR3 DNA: TGTGCCAGCAGCCCACGGACAGGGAACTATGGCTACACCTTC.